The 22 T cell receptor beta chains in this list originate from one sample, sequenced in a study of cytomegalovirus exposure and HLA in healthy donors. TCRdb's copy holds only in-frame clones and misses some; the assay was immunoSEQ multiplex PCR. Among roughly 350,000 clones listed, 75% to 90% were seen once. Input material: PBMCs. The receptors shown here come from a woman under 30 in good health and CMV-seronegative.

The rearrangement joins TRBV7-8 to TRBJ2-5, with D tentatively TRBD2 (6 bases). The germline gives CDR1 SGHVS, CDR2 FQNEAQ. Trimming took 4 bases from V and 5 from J, leaving 20 bases between them. This CDR3 has 16 residues. CDR3 DNA: TGTGCCAGCAGCTCGCCGCCTTACGGGAGCGGTGAGACCCAGTACTTC. It yields the protein CASSSPPYGSGETQYF.

V gene TRBV18 combines with J gene TRBJ2-7, with TRBD1 as a possible D gene (6 bases). Germline assignment: CDR1 KGHSH and CDR2 LQKENI. V was cut by 2 bases and J by 0 bases, with 11 bases left in between. This CDR3 is built from 15 residues. The CDR3: CASSPEGTISYEQYF. The CDR3 region has the DNA TGTGCCAGCTCACCAGAGGGGACAATCTCCTACGAGCAGTACTTC.

The chain recombines TRBV6-1 with TRBJ1-5, with TRBD1 matching over 8 bases. The V segment lost 4 bases and the J segment 2 bases; nucleotides outside the gene matches: 13. This CDR3 is 18 amino acids long. Per the germline V gene, CDR1 is MNHNS and CDR2 is SASEGT. The CDR3 nucleotides read TGTGCCAGCAGTGGGACAGGGAGGGGGGCTTTGGGCAATCAGCCCCAGCATTTT. The encoded protein is CASSGTGRGALGNQPQHF.

The chain employs TRBV5-1 and TRBJ1-1; TRBD1 might be the D (5 bases). There are 11 residues in the CDR3. Trimming left V 0 bases short and J 11 bases short, with 8 bases between. Germline loops: CDR1 SGHRS, CDR2 YFSETQ. CDR3 coding DNA: TGCGCCAGCAGCTTGGAGGGGAAGGCTTTCTTT. Its protein is CASSLEGKAFF.

J is TRBJ1-2 and V is TRBV2; D not certain. Germline assignment: CDR1 SNHLY and CDR2 FYNNEI. Trimming took off 3 bases at V and 4 bases at J, with 12 bases between the two ends. The CDR3 has 14 amino acids. In nucleotides, the CDR3 is TGTGCCAGCAGTGACGCGGGGATGGGCTATGGCTACACCTTC. Protein: CASSDAGMGYGYTF.

The J gene is TRBJ2-1, the V gene TRBV2; 9 bases are a match to TRBD1. Trimming at V came to 7 bases and at J to 0 bases, leaving 4 bases not matched to a gene. The CDR3 totals 15 residues. Germline assignment: CDR1 SNHLY and CDR2 FYNNEI. As DNA, the CDR3 is TGTGCCAGCACCCGACAGGGGGGCTCCTACAATGAGCAGTTCTTC. It translates to CASTRQGGSYNEQFF.

The CDR3, as DNA: TGTGCCTCAGAAGGCGGACAGGGATTCGGAAATCAGCCCCAGCATTTT. Its protein is CASEGGQGFGNQPQHF. This chain connects TRBV19 to TRBJ1-5, with TRBD1 matching 8 bases. V lost 11 bases and J lost 4; bases outside the gene matches: 16. Germline loops: CDR1 LNHDA, CDR2 SQIVND (reference sequence). This CDR3 has 16 residues.

V usage is TRBV2 and J usage is TRBJ2-7, with 7 positions matching TRBD2. This CDR3 is built from 14 residues. Germline CDR1 is SNHLY and CDR2 is FYNNEI. Losses at the gene ends were 8 bases for V and 4 bases for J; bases not matched to a gene: 11. Written as DNA, the CDR3 is TGTGCCAGCCACCGAGCGGGGCGGAGGTACGAGCAGTACTTC. Translating gives CASHRAGRRYEQYF.

This clone appeared a few times. The DNA of the CDR3 is TGTGCCAGCAGTTTCAACGAGCAGTACTTC. Protein product: CASSFNEQYF. V gene TRBV27 combines with J gene TRBJ2-7; D remains ambiguous. The V and J ends lost 3 bases and 5 bases respectively, with 2 bases between them. Germline V lookup: CDR1 MNHEY, CDR2 SMNVEV (reference sequence). This CDR3 has 10 amino acids.

This chain joins TRBV27 and TRBJ2-1; D is ambiguous. The CDR3 contains 14 residues. V lost 5 bases, J lost 4 bases, and 12 bases lay in between. Per the germline V gene, CDR1 is MNHEY and CDR2 is SMNVEV (reference sequence). CDR3 loop: CASSRVGSYNEQFF. The DNA for the CDR3 is TGTGCCAGCAGTCGGGTTGGCTCTTACAATGAGCAGTTCTTC.

This rearrangement joins TRBV9 to TRBJ2-6; 11 bases fit TRBD1. CDR1 and CDR2 from the germline V gene are SGDLS and YYNGEE. The trim removed 0 bases at V and 2 bases at J, leaving 4 bases unmatched. The length of the CDR3 is 18 residues. For the CDR3, the DNA is TGTGCCAGCAGCGTAGCGTTGGGACAGGGGGCTGGGGCCAACGTCCTGACTTTC. Translating it yields CASSVALGQGAGANVLTF.

This clone was counted a single time. V usage is TRBV6-1 and J usage is TRBJ2-3; the match to TRBD1 covers 9 bases. The trim removed 0 bases at V and 2 bases at J, leaving 12 bases unmatched. Germline values: CDR1 MNHNS, CDR2 SASEGT. The CDR3 is 19 residues long. This chain's CDR3 is CASSEAPSRGQGNTDTQYF. The DNA of the CDR3 is TGTGCCAGCAGTGAAGCGCCTAGTCGGGGACAGGGAAACACAGATACGCAGTATTTT.

This chain uses TRBV2 with TRBJ2-7; perhaps TRBD2 as D (6 bases). Germline V gene lookup returns CDR1 SNHLY and CDR2 FYNNEI. Trimming took off 6 bases at V and 6 bases at J, with 6 bases between the two ends. The length of the CDR3 is 10 residues. The CDR3 DNA sequence: TGTGCCAGCAGGGAGGGCGAGCAGTACTTC. Amino acids: CASREGEQYF.

The sample holds a few counts of this clone. This chain connects TRBV2 to TRBJ2-2, with 9 bases identical to TRBD2. CDR1 and CDR2 from the germline V gene are SNHLY and FYNNEI. The V and J ends lost 8 bases and 1 base, in that order; junction bases with no gene match: 5. There are 15 residues in the CDR3. This CDR3 is CASSLTSGNTGELFF. The CDR3 DNA reads TGTGCCAGCTCACTGACTAGCGGGAACACCGGGGAGCTGTTTTTT.

The chain combines TRBV19 with TRBJ2-3; 8 bases agree with TRBD2. Germline lookup yields CDR1 LNHDA and CDR2 SQIVND (reference sequence). The CDR3 is 15 amino acids. V dropped 8 bases and J dropped 2; count of bases not matched to a gene: 9. The CDR3 nucleotides are TGTGCCAGTCGGCTAGCGGGTTCGTTCACAGATACGCAGTATTTT. Protein sequence: CASRLAGSFTDTQYF.

CDR3 in amino acids: CASTPGGVTDTQYF. DNA of the CDR3: TGTGCCAGCACCCCGGGGGGGGTGACAGATACGCAGTATTTT. The V call is TRBV2, the J call TRBJ2-3; 8 nucleotides agree with TRBD2. There are 14 residues in the CDR3. V shed 7 bases, J shed 3 bases, and the junction held 6 bases outside the gene matches. Germline CDR1 reads SNHLY; CDR2 reads FYNNEI.

V is TRBV10-3 and J is TRBJ1-5, with D hard to call. The ends were cut back, 3 bases at V and 3 bases at J, with 9 bases in the middle. Germline V gene sequence: CDR1 ENHRY, CDR2 SYGVKD. The CDR3 runs to 14 residues. The CDR3 protein is CAISESQNNQPQHF. In DNA form, the CDR3 reads TGTGCCATCAGTGAAAGTCAGAACAATCAGCCCCAGCATTTT.

The J gene is TRBJ2-1, the V gene TRBV4-2; maybe TRBD2 (5 bases). The CDR3 has 16 residues. V lost 0 bases and J lost 0, with 9 bases in between. Germline CDR1 LGHNA, CDR2 YNFKEQ. The CDR3 loop reads CASSQDTGSSYNEQFF. The CDR3 DNA follows: TGTGCCAGCAGCCAAGATACGGGGAGCTCCTACAATGAGCAGTTCTTC.

This chain connects TRBV6-6 to TRBJ2-7, with 7 bases matching TRBD2. Trimming cost V 7 bases and J 2 bases; bases outside gene matches: 5. Germline CDR1 MNHNY, CDR2 SVGAGI (reference sequence). This CDR3 has 13 amino acids. For the CDR3, the DNA is TGTGCCAGCACGGGAGGACACACCTACGAGCAGTACTTC. Its protein product is CASTGGHTYEQYF.

The chain combines TRBV18 with TRBJ1-1; TRBD1 aligns across 8 bases. V dropped 1 base and J dropped 6; count of bases not matched to a gene: 10. The CDR3 has 16 residues. CDR1 KGHSH and CDR2 LQKENI come from the germline V gene. The CDR3 sequence: CASSPLGQGNRPEAFF. CDR3 in DNA: TGTGCCAGCTCACCACTTGGACAGGGTAATAGGCCTGAAGCTTTCTTT.

This clone appeared once. The chain carries TRBV18 and TRBJ2-1; no clear D gene. The V and J ends lost 2 bases and 8 bases respectively, with 7 bases between them. CDR3 size: 12 residues. Germline lookup yields CDR1 KGHSH and CDR2 LQKENI. This chain's CDR3 is CASSPSVHEQFF. In nucleotides, the CDR3 is TGTGCCAGCTCACCATCGGTCCATGAGCAGTTCTTC.

The CDR3 DNA follows: TGTGCCAGTAGTATATCAGGGGGGAATCAGCCCCAGCATTTT. Protein sequence: CASSISGGNQPQHF. This sequence joins TRBV19 and TRBJ1-5, with 7 bases aligning to TRBD1. Germline CDR1 LNHDA, CDR2 SQIVND (reference sequence). The CDR3 loop spans 14 amino acids. The V segment lost 2 bases and the J segment 4 bases; nucleotides outside the gene matches: 2.